There are a few counts of the clone carrying this T cell receptor (beta chain). These data are taken from a study of T cells after yellow fever vaccination. TCRdb re-derived calls from the 5' RACE reads in MiXCR, one entry per CDR3 protein. The profile covers 200,000 to 250,000 distinct CDR3 sequences, with around 7% appearing a single time and over 0.65% taken by the ten largest. Germline V gene sequence: CDR1 SQVTM, CDR2 ANQGSEA. V shed 5 bases and J 3 bases; nucleotides not matched to a gene: 4. CDR3 size: 15 residues. The receptor was derived from a young man who received the YFV17D yellow fever vaccine. Sample: CD4+ T cells sorted from PBMCs, taken 15 days after the yellow fever booster vaccination. V usage is TRBV29-1 and J usage is TRBJ2-3, with TRBD2 matching over 14 bases. The chain's CDR3 is CSVPTSGRATDTQYF. The CDR3 DNA reads as TGCAGCGTTCCGACTAGCGGGAGGGCGACAGATACGCAGTATTTT.